One T cell receptor beta chain is described in this entry. There is no known antigen for this receptor. Within one base of it there is no much larger clone, and no base qualities were kept. The CDR1 and CDR2 encoded by the germline V gene (reference sequence) are WNHNN and SYGVQD. The CDR3 starts with the cysteine, ends with the phenylalanine, and has 13 residues. Here the CDR3 DNA is all that survives: 39 bases in frame from base 1. V and J are truncated by 8 bases and 8 bases respectively, leaving an intervening sequence of 16 bases. This entry comes from a study of vaccination effects on CD4 cells after COVID-19 (dated by TCRdb to between 2022 and 2023). In the study overall: Each participant got two doses of an mRNA SARS-CoV-2 vaccine, either BNT162b2 or mRNA-1273. SARS-CoV-2 spike-specific CD4+ TCR repertoires from before and after mRNA vaccination were compared in COVID-19 convalescent patients and in infection-naive vaccine recipients. The full study included 9 to 10 COVID-19 convalescent patients and a handful of SARS-CoV-2-naive healthy vaccine recipients. Cultures from other donors in the study were sequenced using the Oncomine TCR Beta short-read assay on an Illumina iSeq 100.

On the study overall, not on this receptor specifically: Clones induced by infection and clones induced by vaccination both contracted markedly at late timepoints after vaccination, which fits with T cell responses waning over time. Only a small number of convalescent patients were included, and no early post-infection timepoints were available, which limited the study. In healthy vaccine recipients, vaccine-induced clones were almost all SARS-CoV-2 mono-reactive, with only 1 of 255 being cross-reactive with common cold coronaviruses.

The method was the immunoSEQ multiplex PCR assay. DNA from the CD4+ T cells that had been cultured and isolated underwent TCR beta CDR3 sequencing. As for the authors' bioinformatics: Non-productive TCR sequences were removed and reads were trimmed to the CDR3 region, keeping CDR3s of at least 7 amino acids. Antigen-specific clonotypes were identified with the MANAFEST web app by comparing expansion in peptide wells against reference cultures. To be called positive, a clone needed expansion at FDR<0.05 compared with the reference and with all other wells, an odds ratio greater than 5, and a frequency greater than 0.1% in two replicate wells. Clonotypes significantly expanded in SARS-CoV-2 spike wells and in at least one common cold coronavirus spike condition were defined as cross-reactive. Using the stringdist R package, CDR3 similarity was measured by Levenshtein distance, and unrooted trees were constructed with ape in R 3.6.1. The table comes from immuneACCESS by way of TCRdb, which keeps in-frame sequences with V and J called. Part of the clones is missing from these tables; in studies checked, under half for an unresolved V gene and the rest for unknown reasons. V and J calls and clone size come straight from that table; D and trimming were deduced from the DNA. The sample records around 63,000 clones, approximately 71% of which are singletons. The ten largest clones represent about 3.7% of the sample.

The ViraFEST assay stimulated PBMC with viral peptide pools and then used TCR sequencing to identify antigen-specific CD4+ T cell clonotypes by expansion. After more than nine days of culture, CD4+ T cells were isolated with the EasySep CD4+ T cell isolation kit. None of the healthy vaccine recipients had a prior SARS-CoV-2 infection, which was confirmed by nucleocapsid antibody tests that came back negative both before and after vaccination. Each well held fewer than 2.5 million PBMC cultured in IMDM containing approximately 5.2% human AB serum, around 10 IU/ml IL-2 and gentamicin, along with 10 ug/ml peptides. Half of the culture medium was replaced with fresh IL-2-containing medium on days 3 and 7. Unless otherwise noted, each peptide stimulation condition was cultured in triplicate wells. PBMC were separated from whole blood using Ficoll-Paque Plus gradient centrifugation and were then either cryopreserved at -140C or used fresh. The overlapping peptide pools covered the spike proteins of SARS-CoV-2 and of the common cold coronaviruses HCoV-NL63, HCoV-OC43 and HCoV-229E. Genomic DNA was extracted from cultured CD4+ T cells with the QIAamp micro DNA kit.

This clonotype was obtained from a human donor who received a COVID-19 vaccine. The input for sequencing was CD4+ T cells from PBMCs cultured with HCoV-OC43 spike peptides, taken before COVID-19 vaccination. The sample's cell subset or site label, in plain terms: HCoV-OC43 spike overlapping peptide pool stimulation. The chain is encoded by TRBV10-1 joined to TRBJ2-1; the D gene is possibly TRBD2, with 6 bases matching. In nucleotide form, the sequence is TGCGCCAGCCAAATGGGGGGTACTGATGAGCAGTTCTTC. This yields the protein CASQMGGTDEQFF.